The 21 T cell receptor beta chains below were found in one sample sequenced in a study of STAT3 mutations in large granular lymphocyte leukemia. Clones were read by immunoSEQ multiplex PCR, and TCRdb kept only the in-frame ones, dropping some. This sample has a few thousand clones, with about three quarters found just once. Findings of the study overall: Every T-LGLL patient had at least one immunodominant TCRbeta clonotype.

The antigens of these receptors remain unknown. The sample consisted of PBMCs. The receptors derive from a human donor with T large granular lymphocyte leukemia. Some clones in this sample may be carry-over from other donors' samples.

The CDR3 DNA reads TGTGCCAGCAGTCAAAGCGGTCTGGAAACAGAGACCCAGTACTTC. Protein: CASSQSGLETETQYF. J is TRBJ2-5 and V is TRBV6-5; a weak D match, TRBD2 (5 bases). There are 15 residues in the CDR3. Germline V lookup: CDR1 MNHEY, CDR2 SVGAGI. The V end was cut by 5 bases, the J end by 4 bases, with 17 bases between.

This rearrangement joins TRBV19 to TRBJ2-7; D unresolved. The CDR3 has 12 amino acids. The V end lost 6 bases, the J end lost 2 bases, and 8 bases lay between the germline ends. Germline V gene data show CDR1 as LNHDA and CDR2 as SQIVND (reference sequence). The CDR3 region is CASSDRPYEQYF. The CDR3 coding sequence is TGTGCCAGTAGCGATCGGCCCTACGAGCAGTACTTC.

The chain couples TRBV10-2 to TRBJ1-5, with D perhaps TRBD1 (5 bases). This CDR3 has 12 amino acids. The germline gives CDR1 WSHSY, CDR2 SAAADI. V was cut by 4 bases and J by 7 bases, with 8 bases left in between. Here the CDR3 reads CASSVGGQPQHF. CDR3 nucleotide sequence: TGCGCCAGCAGTGTTGGGGGGCAGCCCCAGCATTTT.

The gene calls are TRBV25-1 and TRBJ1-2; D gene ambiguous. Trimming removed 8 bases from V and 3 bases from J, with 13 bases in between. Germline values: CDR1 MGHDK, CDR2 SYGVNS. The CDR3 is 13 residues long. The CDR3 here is CASQSSAYYGYTF. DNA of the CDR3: TGTGCCAGCCAGAGTAGTGCTTACTATGGCTACACCTTC.

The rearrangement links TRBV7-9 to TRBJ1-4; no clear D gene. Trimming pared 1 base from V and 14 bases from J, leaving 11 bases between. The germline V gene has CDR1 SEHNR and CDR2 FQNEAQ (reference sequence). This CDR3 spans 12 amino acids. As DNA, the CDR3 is TGTGCCAGCAGCTTAGGATGGCAGGATCTGTTTTTT. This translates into CASSLGWQDLFF.

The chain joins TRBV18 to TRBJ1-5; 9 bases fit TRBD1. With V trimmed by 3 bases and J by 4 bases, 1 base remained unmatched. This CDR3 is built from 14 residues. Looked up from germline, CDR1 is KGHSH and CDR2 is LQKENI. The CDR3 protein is CASSPGQGNQPQHF. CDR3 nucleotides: TGTGCCAGCTCACCCGGACAGGGGAATCAGCCCCAGCATTTT. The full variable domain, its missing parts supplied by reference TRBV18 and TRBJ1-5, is NAGVMQNPRHLVRRRGQEARLRCSPMKGHSHVYWYRQLPEEGLKFMVYLQKENIIDESGMPKERFSAEFPKEGPSILRIQQVVRGDSAAYFCASSPGQGNQPQHFGDGTRLSIL.

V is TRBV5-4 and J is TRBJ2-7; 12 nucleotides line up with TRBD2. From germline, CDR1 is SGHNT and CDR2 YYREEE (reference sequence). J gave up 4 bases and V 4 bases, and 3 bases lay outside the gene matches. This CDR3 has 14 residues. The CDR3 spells CASSRLAGEYEQYF. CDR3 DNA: TGTGCCAGCAGCCGACTAGCGGGAGAGTACGAGCAGTACTTC.

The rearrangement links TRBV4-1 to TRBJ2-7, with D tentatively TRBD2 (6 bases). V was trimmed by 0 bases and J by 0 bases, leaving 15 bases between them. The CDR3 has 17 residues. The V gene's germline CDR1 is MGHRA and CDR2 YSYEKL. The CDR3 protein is CASSQELAGWSSYEQYF. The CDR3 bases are TGCGCCAGCAGCCAAGAGTTGGCGGGATGGAGCTCCTACGAGCAGTACTTC.

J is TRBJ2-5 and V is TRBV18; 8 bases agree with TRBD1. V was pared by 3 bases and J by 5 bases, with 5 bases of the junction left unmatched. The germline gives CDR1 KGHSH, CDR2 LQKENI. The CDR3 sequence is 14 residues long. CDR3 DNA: TGTGCCAGCTCACCCGTCGACAGGGGTGAGACCCAGTACTTC. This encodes CASSPVDRGETQYF. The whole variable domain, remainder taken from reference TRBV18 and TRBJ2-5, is NAGVMQNPRHLVRRRGQEARLRCSPMKGHSHVYWYRQLPEEGLKFMVYLQKENIIDESGMPKERFSAEFPKEGPSILRIQQVVRGDSAAYFCASSPVDRGETQYFGPGTRLLVL.

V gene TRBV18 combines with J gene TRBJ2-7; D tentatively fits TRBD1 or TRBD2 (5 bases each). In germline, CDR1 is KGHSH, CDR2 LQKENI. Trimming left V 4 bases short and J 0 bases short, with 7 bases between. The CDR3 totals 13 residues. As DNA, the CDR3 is TGTGCCAGCTCACGGGACGTCTCCTACGAGCAGTACTTC. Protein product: CASSRDVSYEQYF.

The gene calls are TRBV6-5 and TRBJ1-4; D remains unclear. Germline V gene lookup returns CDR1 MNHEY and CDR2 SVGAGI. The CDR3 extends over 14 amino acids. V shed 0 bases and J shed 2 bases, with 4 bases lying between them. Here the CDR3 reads CASSYSQTNEKLFF. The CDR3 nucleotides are TGTGCCAGCAGTTACTCCCAGACTAATGAAAAACTGTTTTTT.

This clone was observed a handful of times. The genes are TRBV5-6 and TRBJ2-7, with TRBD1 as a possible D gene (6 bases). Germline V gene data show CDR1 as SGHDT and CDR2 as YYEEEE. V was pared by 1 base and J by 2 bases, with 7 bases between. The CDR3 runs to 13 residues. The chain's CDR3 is CASSLWTAYEQYF. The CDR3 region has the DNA TGTGCCAGCAGCTTGTGGACAGCCTACGAGCAGTACTTC.

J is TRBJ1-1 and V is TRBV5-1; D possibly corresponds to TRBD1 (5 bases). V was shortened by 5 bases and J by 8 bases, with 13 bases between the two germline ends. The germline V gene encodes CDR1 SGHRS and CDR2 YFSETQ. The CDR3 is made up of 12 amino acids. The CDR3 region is CASSSGTGEAFF. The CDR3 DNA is TGCGCCAGCAGTTCTGGGACGGGGGAAGCTTTCTTT.

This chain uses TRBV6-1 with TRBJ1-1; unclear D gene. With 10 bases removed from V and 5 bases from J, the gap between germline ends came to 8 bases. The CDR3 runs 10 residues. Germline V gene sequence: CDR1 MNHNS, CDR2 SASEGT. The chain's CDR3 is CATRRTEAFF. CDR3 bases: TGTGCCACCCGGAGGACTGAAGCTTTCTTT.

In DNA, the CDR3 is TGTGCCAGCAGCTCACAGGGGCCTCGTAGCAATCAGCCCCAGCATTTT. Translation gives CASSSQGPRSNQPQHF. The V and J genes are TRBV5-6 and TRBJ1-5, with 7 bases that match TRBD1. J was trimmed by 0 bases and V by 3 bases; bases with no gene match: 6. CDR1 and CDR2 from the germline V gene are SGHDT and YYEEEE. This CDR3 region has 16 residues.

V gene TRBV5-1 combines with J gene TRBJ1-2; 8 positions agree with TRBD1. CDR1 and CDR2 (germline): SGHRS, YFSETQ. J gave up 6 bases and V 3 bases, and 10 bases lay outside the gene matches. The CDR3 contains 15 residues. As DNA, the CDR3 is TGCGCCAGCAGCTCCACCGCAGGGGGCTGGGATGGCTACACCTTC. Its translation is CASSSTAGGWDGYTF.

In DNA, the CDR3 is TGCGCCAGCAGCCAAGGTACTAGCGGGACCTACGAGCAGTACTTC. Its protein is CASSQGTSGTYEQYF. This chain connects TRBV4-1 to TRBJ2-7; 10 bases align to TRBD2. V shed 1 base and J 2 bases; nucleotides not matched to a gene: 2. The germline V gene has CDR1 MGHRA and CDR2 YSYEKL. The length of the CDR3 is 15 residues.

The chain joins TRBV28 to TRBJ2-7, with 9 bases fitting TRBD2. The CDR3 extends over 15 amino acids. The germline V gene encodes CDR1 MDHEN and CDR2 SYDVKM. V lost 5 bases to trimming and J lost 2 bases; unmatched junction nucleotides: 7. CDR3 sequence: CASSERGGRAYEQYF. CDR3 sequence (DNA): TGTGCCAGCAGTGAGAGGGGCGGGAGGGCCTACGAGCAGTACTTC.

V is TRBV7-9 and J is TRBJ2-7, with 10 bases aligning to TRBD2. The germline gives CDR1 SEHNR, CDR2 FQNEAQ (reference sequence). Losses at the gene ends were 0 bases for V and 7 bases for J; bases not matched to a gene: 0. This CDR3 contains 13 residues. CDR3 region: CASSLAAGGEQYF. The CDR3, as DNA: TGTGCCAGCAGCTTAGCAGCGGGAGGGGAGCAGTACTTC.

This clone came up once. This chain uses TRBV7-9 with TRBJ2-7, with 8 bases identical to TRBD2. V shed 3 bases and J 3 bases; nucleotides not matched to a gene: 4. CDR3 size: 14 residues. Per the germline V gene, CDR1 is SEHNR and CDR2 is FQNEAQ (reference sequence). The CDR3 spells CASSFAGGGYEQYF. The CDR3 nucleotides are TGTGCCAGCAGCTTCGCGGGGGGCGGCTACGAGCAGTACTTC.

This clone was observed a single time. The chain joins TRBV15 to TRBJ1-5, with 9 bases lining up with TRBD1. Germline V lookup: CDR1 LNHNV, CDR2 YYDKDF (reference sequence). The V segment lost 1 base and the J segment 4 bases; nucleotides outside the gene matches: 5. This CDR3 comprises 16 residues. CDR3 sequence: CATSRARDRENQPQHF. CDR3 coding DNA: TGTGCCACCAGCAGAGCCCGGGACAGGGAGAATCAGCCCCAGCATTTT.